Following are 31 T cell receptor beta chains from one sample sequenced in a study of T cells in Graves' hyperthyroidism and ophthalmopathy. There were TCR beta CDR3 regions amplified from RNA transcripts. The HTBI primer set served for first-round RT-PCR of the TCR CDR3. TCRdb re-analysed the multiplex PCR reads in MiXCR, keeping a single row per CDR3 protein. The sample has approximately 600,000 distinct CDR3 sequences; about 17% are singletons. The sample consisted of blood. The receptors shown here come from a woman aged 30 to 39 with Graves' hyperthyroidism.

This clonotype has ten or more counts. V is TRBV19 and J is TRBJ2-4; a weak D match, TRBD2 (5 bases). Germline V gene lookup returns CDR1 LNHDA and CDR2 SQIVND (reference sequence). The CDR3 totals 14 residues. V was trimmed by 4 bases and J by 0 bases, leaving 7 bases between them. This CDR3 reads CASSSRGAKNIQYF. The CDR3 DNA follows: TGTGCCAGTAGTAGCCGGGGAGCCAAAAACATTCAGTACTTC.

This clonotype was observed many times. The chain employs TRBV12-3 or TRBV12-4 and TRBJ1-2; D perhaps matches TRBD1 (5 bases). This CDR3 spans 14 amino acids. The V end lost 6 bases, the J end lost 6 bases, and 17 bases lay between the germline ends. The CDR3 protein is CASSTQGRGDGYTF. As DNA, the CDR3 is TGTGCCAGCAGCACCCAGGGCCGGGGCGATGGCTACACCTTC.

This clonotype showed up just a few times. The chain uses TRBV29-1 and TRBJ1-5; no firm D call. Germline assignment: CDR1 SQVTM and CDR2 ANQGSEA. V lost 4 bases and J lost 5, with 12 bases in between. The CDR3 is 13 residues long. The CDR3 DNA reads TGCAGCGTTGCGAGCGGGCTAGATCAGCCCCAGCATTTT. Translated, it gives CSVASGLDQPQHF. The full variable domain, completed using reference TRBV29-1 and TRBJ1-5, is SAVISQKPSRDICQRGTSLTIQCQVDSQVTMMFWYRQQPGQSLTLIATANQGSEATYESGFVIDKFPISRPNLTFSTLTVSNMSPEDSSIYLCSVASGLDQPQHFGDGTRLSIL.

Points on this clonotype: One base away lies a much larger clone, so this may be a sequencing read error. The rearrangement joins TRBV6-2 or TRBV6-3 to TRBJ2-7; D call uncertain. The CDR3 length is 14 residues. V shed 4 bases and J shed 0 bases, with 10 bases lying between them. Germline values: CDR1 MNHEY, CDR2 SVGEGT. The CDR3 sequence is CASSWWENSYEQYF. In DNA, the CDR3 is TGTGCCAGCAGTTGGTGGGAAAACTCCTACGAGCAGTACTTC.

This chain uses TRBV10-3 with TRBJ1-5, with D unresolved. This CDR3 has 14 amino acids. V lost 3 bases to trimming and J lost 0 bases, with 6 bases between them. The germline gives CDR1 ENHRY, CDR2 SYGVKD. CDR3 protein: CAISDSHSNQPQHF. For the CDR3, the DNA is TGTGCCATCAGTGACTCACATAGCAATCAGCCCCAGCATTTT.

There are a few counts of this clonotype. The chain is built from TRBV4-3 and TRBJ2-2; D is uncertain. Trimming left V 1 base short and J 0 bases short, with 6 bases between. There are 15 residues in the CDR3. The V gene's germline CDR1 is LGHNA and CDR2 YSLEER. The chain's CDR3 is CASSQAWANTGELFF. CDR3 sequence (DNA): TGCGCCAGCAGCCAAGCTTGGGCGAACACCGGGGAGCTGTTTTTT.

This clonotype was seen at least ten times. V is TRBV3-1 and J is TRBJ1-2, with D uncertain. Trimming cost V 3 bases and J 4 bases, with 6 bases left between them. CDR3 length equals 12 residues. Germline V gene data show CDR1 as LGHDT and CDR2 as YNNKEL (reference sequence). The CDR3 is CASSQGAYGYTF. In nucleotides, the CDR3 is TGTGCCAGCAGCCAGGGAGCCTATGGCTACACCTTC. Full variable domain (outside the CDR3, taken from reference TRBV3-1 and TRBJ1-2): DTAVSQTPKYLVTQMGNDKSIKCEQNLGHDTMYWYKQDSKKFLKIMFSYNNKELIINETVPNRFSPKSPDKAHLNLHINSLELGDSAVYFCASSQGAYGYTFGSGTRLTVV.

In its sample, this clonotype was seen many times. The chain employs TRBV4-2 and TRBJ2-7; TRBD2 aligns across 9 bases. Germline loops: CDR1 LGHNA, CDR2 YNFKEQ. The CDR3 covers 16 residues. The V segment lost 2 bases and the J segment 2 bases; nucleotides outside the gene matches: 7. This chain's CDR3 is CASSQSSLAGTYEQYF. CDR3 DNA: TGTGCCAGCAGCCAAAGTAGCCTAGCGGGGACCTACGAGCAGTACTTC.

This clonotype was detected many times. CDR3 in DNA: TGTGCCAGCAGCCGTATACAGGGGGCTGGCAATGAGCAGTTCTTC. It is translated as CASSRIQGAGNEQFF. The V call is TRBV28, the J call TRBJ2-1, with 9 positions matching TRBD1. The germline gives CDR1 MDHEN, CDR2 SYDVKM. CDR3 length equals 15 residues. Trimming took 6 bases from V and 6 from J; bases not matched to a gene: 9.

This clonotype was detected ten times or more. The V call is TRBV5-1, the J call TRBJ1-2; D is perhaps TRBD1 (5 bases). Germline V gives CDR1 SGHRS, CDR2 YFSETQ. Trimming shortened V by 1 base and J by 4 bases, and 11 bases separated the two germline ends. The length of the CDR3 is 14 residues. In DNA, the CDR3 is TGCGCCAGCAGCTTGAGGGACGCCGCCTATGGCTACACCTTC. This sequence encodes CASSLRDAAYGYTF.

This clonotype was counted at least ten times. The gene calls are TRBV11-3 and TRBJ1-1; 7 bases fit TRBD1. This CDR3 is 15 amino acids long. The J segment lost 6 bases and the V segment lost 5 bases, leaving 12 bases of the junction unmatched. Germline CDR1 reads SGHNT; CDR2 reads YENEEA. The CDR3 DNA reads TGTGCCAGCAGCCCTATGACAGGGCTCGAGGCTGAAGCTTTCTTT. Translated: CASSPMTGLEAEAFF. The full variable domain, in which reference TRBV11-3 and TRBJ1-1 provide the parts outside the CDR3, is EAGVVQSPRYKIIEKKQPVAFWCNPISGHNTLYWYLQNLGQGPELLIRYENEEAVDDSQLPKDRFSAERLKGVDSTLKIQPAELGDSAVYLCASSPMTGLEAEAFFGQGTRLTVV.

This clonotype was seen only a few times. The CDR3 spells CSARGTSGHTLSYEQYF. As DNA, the CDR3 is TGCAGTGCTAGGGGGACTAGCGGCCACACCCTCTCCTACGAGCAGTACTTC. This chain joins TRBV20-1 and TRBJ2-7; the match to TRBD2 covers 11 bases. Germline lookup yields CDR1 DFQATT and CDR2 SNEGSKA (reference sequence). The CDR3 is 17 amino acids. Trimming at V came to 3 bases and at J to 0 bases, leaving 10 bases not matched to a gene.

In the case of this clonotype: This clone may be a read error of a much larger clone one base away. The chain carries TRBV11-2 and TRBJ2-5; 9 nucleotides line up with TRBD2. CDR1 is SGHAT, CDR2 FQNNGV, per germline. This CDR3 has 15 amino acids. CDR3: CAISFWVAGEETQYF. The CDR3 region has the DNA TGTGCCATCAGCTTCTGGGTAGCGGGAGAGGAGACCCAGTACTTC.

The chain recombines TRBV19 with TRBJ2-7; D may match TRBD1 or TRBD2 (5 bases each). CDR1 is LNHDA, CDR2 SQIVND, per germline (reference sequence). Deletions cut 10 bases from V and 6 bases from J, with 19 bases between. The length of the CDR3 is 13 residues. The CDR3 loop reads CATSGLAHSEQYF. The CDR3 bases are TGTGCCACCTCGGGGCTAGCCCATAGCGAGCAGTACTTC.

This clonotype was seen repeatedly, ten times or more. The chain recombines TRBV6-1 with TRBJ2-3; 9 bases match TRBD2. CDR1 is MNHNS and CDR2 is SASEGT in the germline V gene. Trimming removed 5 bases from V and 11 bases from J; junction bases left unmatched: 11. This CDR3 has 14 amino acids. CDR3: CASSPLWTSELQYF. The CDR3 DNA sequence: TGTGCCAGCAGTCCCTTATGGACTAGCGAGTTGCAGTATTTT.

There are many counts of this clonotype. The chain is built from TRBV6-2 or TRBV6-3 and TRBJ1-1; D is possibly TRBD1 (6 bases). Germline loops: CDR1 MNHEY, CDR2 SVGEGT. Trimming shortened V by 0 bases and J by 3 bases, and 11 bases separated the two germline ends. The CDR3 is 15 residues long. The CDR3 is CASSYSPGTHTEAFF. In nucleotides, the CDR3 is TGTGCCAGCAGTTACTCTCCCGGGACACACACTGAAGCTTTCTTT.

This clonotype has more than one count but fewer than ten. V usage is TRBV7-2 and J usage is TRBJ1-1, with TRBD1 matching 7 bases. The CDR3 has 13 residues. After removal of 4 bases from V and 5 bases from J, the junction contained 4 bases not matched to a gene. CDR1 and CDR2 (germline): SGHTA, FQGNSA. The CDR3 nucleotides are TGTGCCAGCAGCTACGGACAGGCTACTGAAGCTTTCTTT. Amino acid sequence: CASSYGQATEAFF.

Here the CDR3 reads CASSATGGTGANVLTF. The CDR3, as DNA: TGTGCCAGCAGCGCGACAGGGGGCACTGGGGCCAACGTCCTGACTTTC. The chain recombines TRBV6-4 with TRBJ2-6, with 10 bases lining up with TRBD1. The CDR3 runs 16 residues. CDR1 is MRHNA, CDR2 SNTAGT, per germline. After removal of 6 bases from V and 2 bases from J, the junction contained 4 bases not matched to a gene.

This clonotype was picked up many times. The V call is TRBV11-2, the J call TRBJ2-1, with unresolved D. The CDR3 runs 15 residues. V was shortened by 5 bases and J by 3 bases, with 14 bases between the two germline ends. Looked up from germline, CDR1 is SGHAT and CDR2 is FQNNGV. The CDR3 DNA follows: TGTGCCAGCAGCCCTGTGGCTAGTGGCTACAATGAGCAGTTCTTC. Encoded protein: CASSPVASGYNEQFF.

The CDR3 DNA reads as TGCAGTGCTAGAGTTAGACCCACAACAGGGTTGGATCAGCCCCAGCATTTT. Protein sequence: CSARVRPTTGLDQPQHF. V and J are TRBV20-1 and TRBJ1-5; D is possibly TRBD1 (6 bases). Trimming shortened V by 1 base and J by 5 bases, and 21 bases separated the two germline ends. CDR1 and CDR2 (germline): DFQATT, SNEGSKA (reference sequence). The CDR3 spans 17 residues.

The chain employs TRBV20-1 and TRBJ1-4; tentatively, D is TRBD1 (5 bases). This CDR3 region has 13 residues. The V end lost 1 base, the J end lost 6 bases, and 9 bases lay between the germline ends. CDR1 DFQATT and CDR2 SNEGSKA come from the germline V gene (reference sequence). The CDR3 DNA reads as TGCAGTGCTAGAGCGGGACCCCATGAAAAACTGTTTTTT. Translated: CSARAGPHEKLFF.

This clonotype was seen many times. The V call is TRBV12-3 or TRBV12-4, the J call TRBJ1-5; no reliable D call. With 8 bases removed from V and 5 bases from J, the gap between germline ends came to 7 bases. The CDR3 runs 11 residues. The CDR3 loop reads CASGSDQPQHF. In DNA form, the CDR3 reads TGTGCCAGCGGGAGCGATCAGCCCCAGCATTTT.

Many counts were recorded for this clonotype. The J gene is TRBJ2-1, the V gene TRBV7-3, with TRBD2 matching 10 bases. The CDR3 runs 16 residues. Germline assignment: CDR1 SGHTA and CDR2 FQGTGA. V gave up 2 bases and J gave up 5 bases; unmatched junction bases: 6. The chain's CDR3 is CASSLRLAGINNEQFF. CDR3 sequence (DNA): TGTGCCAGCAGCTTACGACTAGCGGGCATAAACAATGAGCAGTTCTTC. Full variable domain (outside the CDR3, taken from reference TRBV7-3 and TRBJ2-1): GAGVSQTPSNKVTEKGKYVELRCDPISGHTALYWYRQSLGQGPEFLIYFQGTGAADDSGLPNDRFFAVRPEGSVSTLKIQRTERGDSAVYLCASSLRLAGINNEQFFGPGTRLTVL.

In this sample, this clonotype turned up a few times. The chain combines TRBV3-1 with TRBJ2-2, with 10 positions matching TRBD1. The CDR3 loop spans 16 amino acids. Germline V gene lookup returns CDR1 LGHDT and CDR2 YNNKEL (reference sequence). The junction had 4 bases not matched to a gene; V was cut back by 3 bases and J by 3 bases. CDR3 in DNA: TGTGCCAGCAGCCAGTCAGGGACAGGGGACACCGGGGAGCTGTTTTTT. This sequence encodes CASSQSGTGDTGELFF. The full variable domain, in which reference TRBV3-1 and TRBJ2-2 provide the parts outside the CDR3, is DTAVSQTPKYLVTQMGNDKSIKCEQNLGHDTMYWYKQDSKKFLKIMFSYNNKELIINETVPNRFSPKSPDKAHLNLHINSLELGDSAVYFCASSQSGTGDTGELFFGEGSRLTVL.

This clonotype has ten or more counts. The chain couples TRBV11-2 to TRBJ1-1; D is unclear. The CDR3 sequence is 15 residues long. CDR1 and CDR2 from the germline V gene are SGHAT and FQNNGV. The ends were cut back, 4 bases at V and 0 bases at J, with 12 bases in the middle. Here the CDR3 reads CASSSLRRMNTEAFF. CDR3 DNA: TGTGCCAGCAGCTCCCTCCGACGTATGAACACTGAAGCTTTCTTT.

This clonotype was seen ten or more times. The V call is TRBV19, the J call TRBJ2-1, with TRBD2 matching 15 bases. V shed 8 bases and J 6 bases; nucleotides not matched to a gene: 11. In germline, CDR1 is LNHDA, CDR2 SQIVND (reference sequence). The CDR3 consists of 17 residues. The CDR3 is CASGGTSGRSPSNEQFF. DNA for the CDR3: TGTGCCAGTGGGGGGACTAGCGGGAGGTCTCCGAGCAATGAGCAGTTCTTC.

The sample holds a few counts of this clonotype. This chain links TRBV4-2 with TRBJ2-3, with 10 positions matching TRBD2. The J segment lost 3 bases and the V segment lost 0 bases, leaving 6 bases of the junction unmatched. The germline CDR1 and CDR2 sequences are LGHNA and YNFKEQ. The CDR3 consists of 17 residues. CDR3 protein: CASSQEPAGGSTDTQYF. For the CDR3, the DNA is TGTGCCAGCAGCCAAGAGCCAGCGGGAGGGTCTACAGATACGCAGTATTTT.

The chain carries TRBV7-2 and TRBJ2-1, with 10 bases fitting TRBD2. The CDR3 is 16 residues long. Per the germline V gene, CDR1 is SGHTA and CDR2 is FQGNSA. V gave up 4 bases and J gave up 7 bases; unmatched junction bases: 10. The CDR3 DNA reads TGTGCCAGCAGCTCAACAGGGCTAGCGGGAGCGAATGAGCAGTTCTTC. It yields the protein CASSSTGLAGANEQFF.

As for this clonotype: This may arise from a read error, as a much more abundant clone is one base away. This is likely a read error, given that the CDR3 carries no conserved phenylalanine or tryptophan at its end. As DNA, the CDR3 is TGTGCCACCAGTGCCCAGGGGGGCAACACTGAAGCTTTCCTT. Translated: CATSAQGGNTEAFL. The chain carries TRBV24-1 and TRBJ1-1, with 7 bases matching TRBD1. V lost 5 bases, J lost 2 bases, and 4 bases stayed unmatched. Germline values: CDR1 KGHDR, CDR2 SFDVKD. CDR3 length: 14 residues.

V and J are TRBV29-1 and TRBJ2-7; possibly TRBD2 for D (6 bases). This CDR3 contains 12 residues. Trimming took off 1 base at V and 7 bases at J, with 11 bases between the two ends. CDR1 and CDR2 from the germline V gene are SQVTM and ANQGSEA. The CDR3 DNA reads TGCAGCGTTGAAGGTGCGGGGAGGGAGCAGTACTTC. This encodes CSVEGAGREQYF.

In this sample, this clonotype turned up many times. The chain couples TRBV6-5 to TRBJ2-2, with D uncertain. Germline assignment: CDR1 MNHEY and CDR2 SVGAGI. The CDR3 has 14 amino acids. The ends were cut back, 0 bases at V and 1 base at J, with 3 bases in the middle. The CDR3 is CASSYSENTGELFF. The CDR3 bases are TGTGCCAGCAGTTACTCGGAGAACACCGGGGAGCTGTTTTTT.